This T cell receptor beta chain was captured in a study of metastatic and nonmetastatic thyroid tumors (dated by TCRdb to 2018 to 2020). Regarding the complete study: For patients with malignant and with benign thyroid disease, the researchers compared repertoires between peripheral blood samples and tumor or nodule tissue samples.

No patient had received any treatment before thyroid surgery. Using T-cell receptor beta sequencing, the researchers looked back retrospectively at clinical samples from patients, gathered between about 2011 and 2019. Overall study outcomes, separate from this receptor: In both blood and tumor samples, TCR beta diversity was reported to be significantly higher in malignant tumors than in benign nodules.

V is trimmed back by 4 bases and J by 6 bases, and the junction contains 3 bases that no gene match accounts for. Reading the germline V gene gives CDR1 KGHDR and CDR2 SFDVKD. The CDR3 contains 14 residues, cysteine and phenylalanine counted. CDR3 DNA is the only sequence kept; it has 42 bases, read in frame from the first base. The library relied on PCR. TCRdb shows the sequencer as Illumina HiSeq 4000. High-throughput sequencing was used to profile the CDR3 region of the TCR beta-chain in every patient. Per the source publication's procedure: A classifier to discriminate distant-metastatic papillary thyroid cancer patients was built from CDR3 differences across clinicopathological groups. The Shannon index was used to assess repertoire diversity, and the Morisita-Horn index was used to assess tumor-blood repertoire similarity. TCRdb trimmed the raw reads at Q25, called clones with MiXCR and kept productive beta chains. In this record, the V and J calls reflect TCRdb's handling and not the investigators' own analysis. For this sample there are 15,000 to 20,000 clones; approximately 20% appear just once. The ten largest clones represent 21% of the sample.

Of note for this clone: Its antigen has not been determined. Qualities for individual bases were not recorded, and no much larger clone is one base off.

The TCR originated in a female donor with papillary thyroid cancer or a benign thyroid nodule (not recorded which). Some clones in this sample may be carry-over from other donors' samples. Rearrangement joined TRBV24-1 to TRBJ1-5, with TRBD1 identical over 9 junction bases. Sample: adjacent normal tissue. The nucleotide sequence reads TGTGCCACCAGTGAAGGGACAGGGTTTCAGCCCCAGCATTTT. The encoded protein is CATSEGTGFQPQHF.